Sequencing of this TCR beta chain was carried out in a study of T-cell memory formation after mild COVID-19. General study results and limits: Pre-infection memory held some responding clones, suggesting pre-existing cross-reactive T cells responded. Clones that shrank (day 15 to 85) were balanced CD4/CD8, whereas later expanders leaned CD4+. Contracting CD8+ clones were enriched in EMRA, CD4+ mainly in CM and EM.

The table lists this clonotype with a few counts. What it binds is unknown. At one end the junction does not follow the germline gene, possibly because of a read error. CDR1 and CDR2 (germline): SSHAT, FNYEAQ (reference sequence). The CDR3 is 17 amino acids. TCRdb passed the 5' RACE reads through MiXCR, listing each CDR3 protein once. This table holds 110,000 to 150,000 distinct CDR3 sequences, 13% to 15% found once. This TCR derives from an adult woman who had mild COVID-19 (a few samples of this study predate the infection). Cell type and time point are not known. The sequenced sample was PBMCs or a T cell subset sorted from them (not recorded which). The chain is built from TRBV7-7 and TRBJ2-2, with 12 bases lining up with TRBD2. CDR3 DNA: TGTGCTAGCAGCCCGACTAGCGGGAGCTCGTATACCGGGGAGCTGTTTTTT. Its protein product is CASSPTSGSSYTGELFF.